This TCR beta chain was observed in a study of blood T cell repertoires in COVID-19. Background on the study: Acute and convalescent COVID-19 samples came from the United States, Italy and Spain.

Using immunoSEQ multiplex PCR, the repertoire was profiled, and TCRdb retains in-frame clones only, with some absent. Among 180,000 or so clones listed, around 85% were seen once. V dropped 4 bases and J dropped 2; count of bases not matched to a gene: 7. CDR1 and CDR2 (germline): LNHDA, SQIVND (reference sequence). The CDR3 contains 16 residues. The chain carries TRBV19 and TRBJ2-5; TRBD1 matches 10 bases. Sample: peripheral blood. This TCR came from a woman aged 80 or over with acute or convalescent COVID-19. The CDR3 bases are TGTGCCAGTAGTACCTCAAGGGACAGGGGACAAGAGACCCAGTACTTC. Amino acids: CASSTSRDRGQETQYF.